The table lists the clone carrying this T cell receptor (beta chain) with a count of one. Its antigen is undetermined. This entry comes from a study of OX40 agonist ivuxolimab in advanced cancers. Whole-study context: Mean age approximately 55 years, range roughly 20 to 85; 82.7% male. Checkpoint inhibitors had been given previously to approximately 41% of patients.

Here immunoSEQ multiplex PCR was the method, and the copy in TCRdb shows in-frame clones only, minus some. Altogether about 83,000 clones are present, roughly 83% being singletons, with the ten largest covering 7.3%. Study-level findings and limits: Clonal expansion was among the lowest in partial responders at 0.1-3.0 mg/kg, especially CD8+.

CDR1 and CDR2 from the germline V gene are LNHDA and SQIVND (reference sequence). The CDR3 has 15 amino acids. The V end lost 4 bases, the J end lost 6 bases, and 18 bases lay between the germline ends. The chain is built from TRBV19 and TRBJ1-2; no firm D call. The sequence derives from an adult with an advanced solid tumor such as melanoma, head and neck, liver or kidney cancer. Sequencing used CD4+ or CD8+ T cells sorted from blood, obtained in a trial of the OX40 agonist ivuxolimab. CDR3 loop: CASSKLTDTFDGYTF. The DNA of the CDR3 is TGTGCCAGTAGTAAATTGACCGATACCTTTGATGGCTACACCTTC.